This T cell receptor beta chain derives from a study of beta chain features in type 1 diabetes. Sequenced material consisted of expressed TCRB transcripts (all of the isolated RNA was reverse transcribed). The assay was immunoSEQ multiplex PCR, and TCRdb's table has in-frame clones only and misses some. This table has roughly 150,000 clones, roughly 11% appearing once. Study observations and caveats: High TCR expression in some cells could lead to their over-representation in cDNA sequencing.

For this clone: Its matching antigen is unknown.

What was sequenced was central memory CD4+ T cells from blood. The receptor comes from a man in his late teens or twenties in good health.

CDR3: CASSSPWTGSYEQYF. The CDR3 DNA reads TGTGCCAGCAGCTCTCCCTGGACAGGGTCCTACGAGCAGTACTTC. The chain has TRBV7-8 and TRBJ2-7; 8 nucleotides match TRBD1. The CDR3 has 15 amino acids. V lost 4 bases to trimming and J lost 1 base; unmatched junction nucleotides: 6. Germline V gene lookup returns CDR1 SGHVS and CDR2 FQNEAQ. The variable domain in full, completed from reference TRBV7-8 and TRBJ2-7, reads GAGVSQSPRYKVAKRGQDVALRCDPISGHVSLFWYQQALGQGPEFLTYFQNEAQLDKSGLPSDRFFAERPEGSVSTLKIQRTQQEDSAVYLCASSSPWTGSYEQYFGPGTRLTVT.